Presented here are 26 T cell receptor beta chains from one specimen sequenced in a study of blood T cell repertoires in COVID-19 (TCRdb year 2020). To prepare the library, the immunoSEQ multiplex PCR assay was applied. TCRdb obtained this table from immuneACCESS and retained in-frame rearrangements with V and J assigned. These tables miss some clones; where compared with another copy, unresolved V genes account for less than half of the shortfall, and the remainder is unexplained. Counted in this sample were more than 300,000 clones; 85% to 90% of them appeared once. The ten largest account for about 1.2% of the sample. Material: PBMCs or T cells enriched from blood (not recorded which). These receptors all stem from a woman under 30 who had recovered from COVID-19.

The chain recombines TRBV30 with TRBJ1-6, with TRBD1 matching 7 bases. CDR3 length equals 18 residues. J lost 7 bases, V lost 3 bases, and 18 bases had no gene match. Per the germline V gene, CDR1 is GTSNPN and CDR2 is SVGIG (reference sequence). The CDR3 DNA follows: TGTGCCTGGAGCATCTCTGGGTTGAGGGGGCTCAGGAATTCACCCCTCCACTTT. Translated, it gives CAWSISGLRGLRNSPLHF.

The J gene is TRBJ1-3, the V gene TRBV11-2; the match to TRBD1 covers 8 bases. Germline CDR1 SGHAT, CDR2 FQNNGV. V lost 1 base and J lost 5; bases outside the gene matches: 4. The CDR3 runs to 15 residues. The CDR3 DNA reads TGTGCCAGCAGCTTAGCCCGGGACAGGCGAAACACCATATATTTT. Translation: CASSLARDRRNTIYF.

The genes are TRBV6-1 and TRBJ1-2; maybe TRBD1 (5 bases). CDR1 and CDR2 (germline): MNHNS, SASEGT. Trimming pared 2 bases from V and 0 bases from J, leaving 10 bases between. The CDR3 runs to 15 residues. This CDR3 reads CASSESGTPNYGYTF. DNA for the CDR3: TGTGCCAGCAGTGAAAGCGGGACCCCTAACTATGGCTACACCTTC.

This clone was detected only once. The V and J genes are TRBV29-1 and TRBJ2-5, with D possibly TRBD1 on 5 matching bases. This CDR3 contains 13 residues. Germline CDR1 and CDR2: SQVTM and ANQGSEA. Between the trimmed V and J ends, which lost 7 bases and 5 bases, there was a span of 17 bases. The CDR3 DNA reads TGCAGCGCCCCGACAGACTCCAGGGAGACCCAGTACTTC. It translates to CSAPTDSRETQYF.

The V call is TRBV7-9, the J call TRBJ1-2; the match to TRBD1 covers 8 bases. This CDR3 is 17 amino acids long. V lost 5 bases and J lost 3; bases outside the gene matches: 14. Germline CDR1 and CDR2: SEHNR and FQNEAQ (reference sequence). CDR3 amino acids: CASSANTDREVYYGYTF. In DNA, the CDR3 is TGTGCCAGCAGCGCAAATACGGACAGGGAAGTTTACTATGGCTACACCTTC. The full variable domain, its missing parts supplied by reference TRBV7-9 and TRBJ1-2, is DTGVSQNPRHKITKRGQNVTFRCDPISEHNRLYWYRQTLGQGPEFLTYFQNEAQLEKSRLLSDRFSAERPKGSFSTLEIQRTEQGDSAMYLCASSANTDREVYYGYTFGSGTRLTVV.

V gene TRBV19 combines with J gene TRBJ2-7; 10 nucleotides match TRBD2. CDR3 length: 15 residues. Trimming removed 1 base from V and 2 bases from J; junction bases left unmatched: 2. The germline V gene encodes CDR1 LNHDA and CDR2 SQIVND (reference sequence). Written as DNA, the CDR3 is TGTGCCAGTAGTATAGGGGGACTAGCGCCCTACGAGCAGTACTTC. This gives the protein CASSIGGLAPYEQYF.

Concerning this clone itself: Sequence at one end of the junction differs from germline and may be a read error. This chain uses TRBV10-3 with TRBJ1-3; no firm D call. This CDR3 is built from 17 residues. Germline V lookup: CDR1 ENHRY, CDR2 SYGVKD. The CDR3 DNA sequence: TGTGCCATCTCTGCGGGCGCCCCGGGAGCTGGTGGAAACACTATATATTTT. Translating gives CAISAGAPGAGGNTIYF.

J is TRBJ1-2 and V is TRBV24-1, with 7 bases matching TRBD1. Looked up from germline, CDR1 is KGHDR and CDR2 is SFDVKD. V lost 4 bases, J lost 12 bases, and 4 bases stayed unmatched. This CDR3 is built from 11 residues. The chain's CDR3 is CATSEAGGHTF. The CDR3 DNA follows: TGTGCCACCAGTGAGGCAGGGGGGCACACCTTC.

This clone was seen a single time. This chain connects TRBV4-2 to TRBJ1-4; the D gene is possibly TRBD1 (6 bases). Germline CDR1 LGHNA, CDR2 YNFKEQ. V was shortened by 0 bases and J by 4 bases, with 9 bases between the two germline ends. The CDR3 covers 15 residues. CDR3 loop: CASSQEGGDNEKLFF. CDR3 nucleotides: TGTGCCAGCAGCCAAGAAGGGGGAGATAATGAAAAACTGTTTTTT.

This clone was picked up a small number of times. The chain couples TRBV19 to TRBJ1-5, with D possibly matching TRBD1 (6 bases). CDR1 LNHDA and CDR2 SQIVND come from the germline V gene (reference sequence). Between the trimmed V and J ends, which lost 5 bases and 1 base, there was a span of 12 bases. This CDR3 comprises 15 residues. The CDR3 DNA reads TGTGCCAGTAGTGTGGAGGGGGGGAGCAATCAGCCCCAGCATTTT. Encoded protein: CASSVEGGSNQPQHF.

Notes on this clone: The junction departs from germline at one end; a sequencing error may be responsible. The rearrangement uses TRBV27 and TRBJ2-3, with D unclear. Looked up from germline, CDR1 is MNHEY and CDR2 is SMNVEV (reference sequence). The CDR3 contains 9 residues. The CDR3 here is CASSRRSSF. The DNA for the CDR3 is TGTGCCAGCAGTCGAAGATCCAGTTTT.

As DNA, the CDR3 is TGTGCCAGCAGCTTGGGACTAGCGCAAGAGACCCAGTACTTC. This gives the protein CASSLGLAQETQYF. The rearrangement joins TRBV5-5 to TRBJ2-5, with 8 bases aligning to TRBD2. Trimming took 0 bases from V and 2 from J; bases not matched to a gene: 0. This CDR3 region has 14 residues. The germline V gene has CDR1 SGHKS and CDR2 YYEKEE (reference sequence). Full variable domain (rest looked up from reference TRBV5-5 and TRBJ2-5): DAGVTQSPTHLIKTRGQQVTLRCSPISGHKSVSWYQQVLGQGPQFIFQYYEKEERGRGNFPDRFSARQFPNYSSELNVNALLLGDSALYLCASSLGLAQETQYFGPGTRLLVL.

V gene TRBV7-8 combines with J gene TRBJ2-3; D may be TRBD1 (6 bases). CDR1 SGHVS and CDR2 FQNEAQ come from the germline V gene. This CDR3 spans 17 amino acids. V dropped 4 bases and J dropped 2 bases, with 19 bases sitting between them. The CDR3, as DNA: TGTGCCAGCAGCTCCGAGTTCCCAGGGGAATACACAGATACGCAGTATTTT. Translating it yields CASSSEFPGEYTDTQYF. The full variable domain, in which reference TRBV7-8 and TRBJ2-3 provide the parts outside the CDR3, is GAGVSQSPRYKVAKRGQDVALRCDPISGHVSLFWYQQALGQGPEFLTYFQNEAQLDKSGLPSDRFFAERPEGSVSTLKIQRTQQEDSAVYLCASSSEFPGEYTDTQYFGPGTRLTVL.

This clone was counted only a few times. The DNA for the CDR3 is TGTGCCAGCAGTGGGGCGATCGTAGCGGGGGGGCGAGAGACCCAGTACTTC. It codes for CASSGAIVAGGRETQYF. The chain is built from TRBV6-1 and TRBJ2-5; 11 bases match TRBD2. Germline V gives CDR1 MNHNS, CDR2 SASEGT. V lost 4 bases and J lost 4; bases outside the gene matches: 11. This CDR3 is built from 17 residues.

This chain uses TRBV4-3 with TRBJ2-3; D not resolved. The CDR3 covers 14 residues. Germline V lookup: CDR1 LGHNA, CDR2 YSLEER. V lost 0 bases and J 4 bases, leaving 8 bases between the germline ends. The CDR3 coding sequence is TGCGCCAGCAGCCAAGAGCCAACATCAGATACGCAGTATTTT. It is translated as CASSQEPTSDTQYF.

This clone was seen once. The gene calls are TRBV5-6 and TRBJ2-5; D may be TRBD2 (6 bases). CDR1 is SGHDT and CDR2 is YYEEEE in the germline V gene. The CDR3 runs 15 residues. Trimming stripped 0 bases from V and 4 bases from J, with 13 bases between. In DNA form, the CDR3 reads TGTGCCAGCAGCTTGGAGGATGGGGGGTCAGAGACCCAGTACTTC. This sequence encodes CASSLEDGGSETQYF.

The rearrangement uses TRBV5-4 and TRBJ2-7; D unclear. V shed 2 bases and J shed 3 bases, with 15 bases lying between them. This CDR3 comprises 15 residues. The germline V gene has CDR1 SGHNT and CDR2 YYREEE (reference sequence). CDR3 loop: CASSFSGAPVYEQYF. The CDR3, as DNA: TGTGCCAGCAGCTTCTCAGGTGCCCCGGTCTACGAGCAGTACTTC.

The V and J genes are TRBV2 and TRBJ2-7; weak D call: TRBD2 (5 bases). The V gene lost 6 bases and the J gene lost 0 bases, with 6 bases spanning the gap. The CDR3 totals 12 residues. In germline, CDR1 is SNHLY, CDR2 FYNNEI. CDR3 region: CASRGSSYEQYF. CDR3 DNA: TGTGCCAGCAGGGGGAGCTCCTACGAGCAGTACTTC.

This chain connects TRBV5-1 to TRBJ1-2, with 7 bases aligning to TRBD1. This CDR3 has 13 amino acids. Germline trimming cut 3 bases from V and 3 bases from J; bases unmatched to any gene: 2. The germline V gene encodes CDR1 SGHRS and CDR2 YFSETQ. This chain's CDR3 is CASSYGTDYGYTF. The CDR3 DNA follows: TGCGCCAGCAGCTACGGGACAGACTATGGCTACACCTTC. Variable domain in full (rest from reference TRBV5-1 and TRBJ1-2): KAGVTQTPRYLIKTRGQQVTLSCSPISGHRSVSWYQQTPGQGLQFLFEYFSETQRNKGNFPGRFSGRQFSNSRSEMNVSTLELGDSALYLCASSYGTDYGYTFGSGTRLTVV.

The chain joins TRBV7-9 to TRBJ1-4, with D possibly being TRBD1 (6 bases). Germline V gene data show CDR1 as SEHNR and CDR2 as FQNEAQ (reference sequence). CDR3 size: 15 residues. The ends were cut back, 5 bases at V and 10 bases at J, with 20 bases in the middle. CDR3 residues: CASSAGTRGWLKLFF. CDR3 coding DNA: TGTGCCAGCAGCGCCGGGACAAGGGGTTGGCTAAAACTGTTTTTT.

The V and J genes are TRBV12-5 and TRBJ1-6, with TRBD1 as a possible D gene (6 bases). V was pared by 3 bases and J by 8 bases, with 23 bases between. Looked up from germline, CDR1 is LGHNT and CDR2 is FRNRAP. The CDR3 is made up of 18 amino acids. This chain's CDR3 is CASGLGQGWGEGHSPLHF. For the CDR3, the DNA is TGTGCTAGTGGTTTAGGGCAGGGGTGGGGCGAGGGACATTCACCCCTCCACTTT.

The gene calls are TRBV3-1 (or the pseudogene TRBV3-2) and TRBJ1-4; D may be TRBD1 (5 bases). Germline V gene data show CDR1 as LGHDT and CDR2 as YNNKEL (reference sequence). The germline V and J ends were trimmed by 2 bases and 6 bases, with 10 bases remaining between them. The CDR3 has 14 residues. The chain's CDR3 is CASSQQGRDEKLFF. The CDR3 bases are TGTGCCAGCAGCCAACAGGGCCGAGATGAAAAACTGTTTTTT.

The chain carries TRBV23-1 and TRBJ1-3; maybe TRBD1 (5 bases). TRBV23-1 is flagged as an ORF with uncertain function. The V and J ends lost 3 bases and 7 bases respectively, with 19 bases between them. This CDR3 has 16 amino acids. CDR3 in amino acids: CASSHTAPGGLNTIYF. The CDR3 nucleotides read TGCGCCAGCAGTCATACCGCGCCGGGGGGTTTGAACACCATATATTTT.

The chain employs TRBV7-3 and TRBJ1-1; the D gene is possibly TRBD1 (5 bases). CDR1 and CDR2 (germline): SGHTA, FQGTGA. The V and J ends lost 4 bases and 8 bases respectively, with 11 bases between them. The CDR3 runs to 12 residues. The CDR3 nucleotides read TGTGCCAGCAGCTCACTCGGGGGGGAAGCTTTCTTT. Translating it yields CASSSLGGEAFF. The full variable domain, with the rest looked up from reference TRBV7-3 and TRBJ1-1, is GAGVSQTPSNKVTEKGKYVELRCDPISGHTALYWYRQSLGQGPEFLIYFQGTGAADDSGLPNDRFFAVRPEGSVSTLKIQRTERGDSAVYLCASSSLGGEAFFGQGTRLTVV.

CDR3 sequence (DNA): TGCGCCAGCAGTATCGCGGGGGGCGGTTACAATGAGCAGTTCTTC. Translating gives CASSIAGGGYNEQFF. This sequence joins TRBV4-1 and TRBJ2-1, with TRBD2 matching 8 bases. Unmatched junction bases numbered 8, after V lost 6 bases and J lost 4 bases. Looked up from germline, CDR1 is MGHRA and CDR2 is YSYEKL. The CDR3 covers 15 residues.

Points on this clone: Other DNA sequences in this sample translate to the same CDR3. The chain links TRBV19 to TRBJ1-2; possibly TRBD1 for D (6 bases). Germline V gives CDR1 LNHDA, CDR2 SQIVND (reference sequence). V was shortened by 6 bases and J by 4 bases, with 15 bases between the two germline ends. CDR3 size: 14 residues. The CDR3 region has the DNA TGTGCCAGTAGCAGGGACACGAAGGCCTATGGCTACACCTTC. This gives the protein CASSRDTKAYGYTF.